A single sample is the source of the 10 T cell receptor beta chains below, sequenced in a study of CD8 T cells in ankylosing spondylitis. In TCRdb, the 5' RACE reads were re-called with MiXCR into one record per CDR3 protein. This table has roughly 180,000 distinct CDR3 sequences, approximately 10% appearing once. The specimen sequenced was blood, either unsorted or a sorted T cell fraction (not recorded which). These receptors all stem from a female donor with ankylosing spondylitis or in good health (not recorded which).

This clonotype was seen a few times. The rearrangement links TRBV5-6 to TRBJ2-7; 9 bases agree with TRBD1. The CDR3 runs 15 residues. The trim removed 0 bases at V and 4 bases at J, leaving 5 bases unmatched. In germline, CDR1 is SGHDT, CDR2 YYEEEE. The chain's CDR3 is CASSLEQGAMYEQYF. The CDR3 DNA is TGTGCCAGCAGCTTGGAACAGGGGGCGATGTACGAGCAGTACTTC.

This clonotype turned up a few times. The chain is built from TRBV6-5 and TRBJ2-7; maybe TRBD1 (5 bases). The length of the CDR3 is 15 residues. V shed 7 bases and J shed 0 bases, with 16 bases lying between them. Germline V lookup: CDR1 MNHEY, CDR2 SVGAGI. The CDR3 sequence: CASINNRLFSYEQYF. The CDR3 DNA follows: TGTGCCAGCATTAATAACAGGCTGTTCTCCTACGAGCAGTACTTC.

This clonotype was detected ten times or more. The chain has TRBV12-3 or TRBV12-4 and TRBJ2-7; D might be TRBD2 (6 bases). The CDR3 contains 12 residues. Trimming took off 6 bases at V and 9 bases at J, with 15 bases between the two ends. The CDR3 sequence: CASSQTSRGQYF. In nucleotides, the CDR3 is TGTGCCAGCAGCCAAACTAGCAGAGGGCAGTACTTC.

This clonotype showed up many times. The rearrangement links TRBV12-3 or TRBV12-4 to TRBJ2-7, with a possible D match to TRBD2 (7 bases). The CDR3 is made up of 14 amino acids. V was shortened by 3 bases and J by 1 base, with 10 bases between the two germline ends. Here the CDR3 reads CASSLGGPSYEQYF. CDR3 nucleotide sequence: TGTGCCAGCAGTTTGGGGGGGCCATCCTACGAGCAGTACTTC.

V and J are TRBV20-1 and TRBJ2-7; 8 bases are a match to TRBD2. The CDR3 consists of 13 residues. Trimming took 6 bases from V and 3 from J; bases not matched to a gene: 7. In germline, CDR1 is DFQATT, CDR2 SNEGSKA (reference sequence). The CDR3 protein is CSAGGLAGYEQYF. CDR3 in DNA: TGCAGTGCCGGCGGTCTAGCGGGCTACGAGCAGTACTTC.

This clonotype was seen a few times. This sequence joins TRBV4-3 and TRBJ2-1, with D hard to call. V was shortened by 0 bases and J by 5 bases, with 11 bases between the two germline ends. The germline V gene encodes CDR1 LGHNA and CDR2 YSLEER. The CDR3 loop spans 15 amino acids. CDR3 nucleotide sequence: TGCGCCAGCAGCCAAGATCGACGGAGAAACAATGAGCAGTTCTTC. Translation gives CASSQDRRRNNEQFF.

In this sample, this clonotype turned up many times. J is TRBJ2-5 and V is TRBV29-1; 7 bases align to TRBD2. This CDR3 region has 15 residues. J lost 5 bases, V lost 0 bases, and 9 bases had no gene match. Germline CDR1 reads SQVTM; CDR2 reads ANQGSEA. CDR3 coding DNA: TGCAGCGTTGAAGATCACCAAGGACTAGGGGAGACCCAGTACTTC. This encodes CSVEDHQGLGETQYF.

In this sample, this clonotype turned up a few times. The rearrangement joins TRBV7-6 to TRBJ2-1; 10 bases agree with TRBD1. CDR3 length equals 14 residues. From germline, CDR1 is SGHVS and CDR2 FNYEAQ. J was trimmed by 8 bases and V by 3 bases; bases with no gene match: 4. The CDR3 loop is CASSLATGGHEQFF. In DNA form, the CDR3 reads TGTGCCAGCAGCTTGGCGACAGGGGGCCATGAGCAGTTCTTC.

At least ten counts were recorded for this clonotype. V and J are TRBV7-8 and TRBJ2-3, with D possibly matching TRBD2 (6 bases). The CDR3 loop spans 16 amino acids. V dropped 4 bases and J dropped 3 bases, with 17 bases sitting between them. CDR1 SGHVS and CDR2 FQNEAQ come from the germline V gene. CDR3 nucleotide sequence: TGTGCCAGCAGCTCCCGGACTACGAAGAGGACAGATACGCAGTATTTT. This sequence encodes CASSSRTTKRTDTQYF.

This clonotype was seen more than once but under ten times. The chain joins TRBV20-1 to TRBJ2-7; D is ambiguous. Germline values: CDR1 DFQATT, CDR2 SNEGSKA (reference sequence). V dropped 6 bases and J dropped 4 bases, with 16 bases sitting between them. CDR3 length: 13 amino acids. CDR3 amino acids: CSARSLTEYEQYF. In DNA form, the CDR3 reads TGCAGTGCCCGGAGCCTAACCGAATACGAGCAGTACTTC.